This T cell receptor (beta chain) derives from a study of monozygotic twins with inflammatory bowel disease. To note about this clonotype: Its antigen remains unknown.

The CDR3 sequence is 14 residues long. Germline V gives CDR1 MDHEN, CDR2 SYDVKM. Using TCRalpha and TCRbeta cDNA, the researchers carried out two nested PCRs that lasted roughly 16 and 10 cycles. TCRdb re-called the 5' RACE reads and catalogs CDR3 proteins one per entry, DNA excluded. The record lists around 370,000 distinct CDR3 sequences, of which the ten most abundant hold 2.6%. Study-wide findings and caveats: By inverse Simpson index, TCRbeta diversity was lower in IBD patients than in healthy co-twins.

The V call is TRBV28, the J call TRBJ2-5; without DNA, the TCRdb call of TRBD1 cannot be checked. Sequencing input: blood. This sequence was found in a human donor with ulcerative colitis or Crohn's disease, or a healthy co-twin of an affected twin (not recorded which). CDR3: CASSLFQAAWAQYF.